Given below is one T cell receptor (beta chain) in context. Sequenced by immunoSEQ multiplex PCR; TCRdb stores in-frame clones only, minus some. Altogether about 260,000 clones are present, 85% to 90% being singletons, with the ten largest covering around 0.8%. Germline V gives CDR1 LGHDT, CDR2 YNNKEL (reference sequence). This CDR3 has 13 residues. V lost 2 bases, J lost 6 bases, and 10 bases lay in between. The data are from a study of blood T cell repertoires in COVID-19. The chain uses TRBV3-1 (or the pseudogene TRBV3-2) and TRBJ1-2; D is ambiguous. The sequence was collected from a man between 50 and 59 years old who had been exposed to COVID-19. Sequencing was performed on PBMCs or T cells enriched from blood (not recorded which). The CDR3 DNA is TGTGCCAGCAGCCAAAGAGCGTCCCATGGCTACACCTTC. This translates into CASSQRASHGYTF.